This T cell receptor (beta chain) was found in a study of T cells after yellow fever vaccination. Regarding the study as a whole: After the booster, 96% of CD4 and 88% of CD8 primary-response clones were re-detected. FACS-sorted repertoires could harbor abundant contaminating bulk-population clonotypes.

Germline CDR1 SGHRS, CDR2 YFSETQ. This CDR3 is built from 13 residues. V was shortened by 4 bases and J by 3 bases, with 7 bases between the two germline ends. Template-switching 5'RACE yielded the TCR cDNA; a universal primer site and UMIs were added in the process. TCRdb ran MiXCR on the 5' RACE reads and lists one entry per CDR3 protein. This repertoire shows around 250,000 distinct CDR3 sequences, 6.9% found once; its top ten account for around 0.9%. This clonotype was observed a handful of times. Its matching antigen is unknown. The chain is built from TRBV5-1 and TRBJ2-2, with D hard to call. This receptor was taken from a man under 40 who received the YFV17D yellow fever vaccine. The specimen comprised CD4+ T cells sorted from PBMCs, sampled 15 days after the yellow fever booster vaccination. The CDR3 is CASSHDYTGELFF. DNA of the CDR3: TGCGCCAGCAGCCACGATTACACCGGGGAGCTGTTTTTT.